The source of this T cell receptor beta chain is a study of blood T cells in healthy people across ages. Study-level points and caveats: In long-lived donors, naive CD4+ cell counts and diversity exceeded those of aged donors.

This clonotype was counted ten times or more. Antigen unknown. The second PCR ran roughly 6 to 11 cycles with a sample-barcoded 5' primer and J-beta primers. Using its own MiXCR run on the 5' RACE reads, TCRdb lists one record per CDR3 protein. Seen here are around 870,000 distinct CDR3 sequences, more than 25% observed once, and the top ten hold 17%. Per the germline V gene, CDR1 is SQVTM and CDR2 is ANQGSEA. Trimming cost V 2 bases and J 2 bases, with 9 bases left between them. The CDR3 is made up of 13 amino acids. This chain uses TRBV29-1 with TRBJ1-1; TRBD1 is a possible D gene (5 bases). The sequence derives from a woman older than 75 in good health. The sequencing sample was made of blood. CDR3 nucleotides: TGCAGCGTTGAAAAGACAGCCAACACTGAAGCTTTCTTT. Translated, it gives CSVEKTANTEAFF.